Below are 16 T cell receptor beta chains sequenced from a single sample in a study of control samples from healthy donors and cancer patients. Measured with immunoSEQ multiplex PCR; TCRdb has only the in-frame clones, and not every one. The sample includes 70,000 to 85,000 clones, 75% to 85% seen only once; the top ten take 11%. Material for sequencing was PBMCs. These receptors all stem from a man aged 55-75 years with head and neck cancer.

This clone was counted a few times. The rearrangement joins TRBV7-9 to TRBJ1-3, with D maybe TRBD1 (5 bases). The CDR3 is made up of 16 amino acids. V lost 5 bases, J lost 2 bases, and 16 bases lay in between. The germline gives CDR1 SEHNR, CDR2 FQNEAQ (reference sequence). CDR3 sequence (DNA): TGTGCCAGCAGCGCCCGGATGACAGTTCCTGGAAACACCATATATTTT. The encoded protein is CASSARMTVPGNTIYF.

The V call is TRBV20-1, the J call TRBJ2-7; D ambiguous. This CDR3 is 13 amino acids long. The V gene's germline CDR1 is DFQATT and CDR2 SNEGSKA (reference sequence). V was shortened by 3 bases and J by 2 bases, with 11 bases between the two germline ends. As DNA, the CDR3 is TGCAGTGCTAGTCACGCGGTAACCTACGAGCAGTACTTC. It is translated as CSASHAVTYEQYF.

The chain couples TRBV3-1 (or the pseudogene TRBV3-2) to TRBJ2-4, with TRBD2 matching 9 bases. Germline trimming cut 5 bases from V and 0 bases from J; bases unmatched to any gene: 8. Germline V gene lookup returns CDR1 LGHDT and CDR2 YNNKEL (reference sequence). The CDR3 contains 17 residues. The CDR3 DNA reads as TGTGCCAGCAGCTCGCAGACTAGCGGACTAGCCAAAAACATTCAGTACTTC. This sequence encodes CASSSQTSGLAKNIQYF.

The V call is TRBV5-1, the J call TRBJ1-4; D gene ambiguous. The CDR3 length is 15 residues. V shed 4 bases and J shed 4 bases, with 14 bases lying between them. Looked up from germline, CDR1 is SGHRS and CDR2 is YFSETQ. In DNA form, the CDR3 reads TGCGCCAGCAGCGCCTTCGGCGGAAATAATGAAAAACTGTTTTTT. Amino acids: CASSAFGGNNEKLFF.

The CDR3 coding sequence is TGTGCCAGCAGTTTAGGGCAGGGGCTAAGGCAGTATTTT. This encodes CASSLGQGLRQYF. The chain uses TRBV12-3 or TRBV12-4 and TRBJ2-3, with D tentatively TRBD1 (6 bases). V was pared by 1 base and J by 11 bases, with 13 bases between. The CDR3 contains 13 residues.

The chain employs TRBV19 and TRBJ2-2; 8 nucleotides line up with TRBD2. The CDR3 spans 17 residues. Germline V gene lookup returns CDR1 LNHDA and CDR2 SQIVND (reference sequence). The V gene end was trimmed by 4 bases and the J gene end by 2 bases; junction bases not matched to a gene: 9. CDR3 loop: CASSRPSGLPNTGELFF. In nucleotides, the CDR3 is TGTGCCAGTAGTAGGCCTAGCGGGCTACCTAACACCGGGGAGCTGTTTTTT.

The CDR3 DNA is TGTGCCAGCACCCTGGCGGGGCTAGCGGGAGGTAGGAGTGAGCAGTTCTTC. Protein: CASTLAGLAGGRSEQFF. The chain joins TRBV5-4 to TRBJ2-1; 11 bases are shared with TRBD2. Looked up from germline, CDR1 is SGHNT and CDR2 is YYREEE (reference sequence). This CDR3 has 17 residues. V dropped 6 bases and J dropped 9; count of bases not matched to a gene: 17.

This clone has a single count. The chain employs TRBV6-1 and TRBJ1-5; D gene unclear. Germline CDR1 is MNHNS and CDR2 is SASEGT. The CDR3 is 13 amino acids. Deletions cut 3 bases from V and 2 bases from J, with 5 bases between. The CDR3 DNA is TGTGCCAGCAGTGATTCGGGCAATCAGCCCCAGCATTTT. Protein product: CASSDSGNQPQHF.

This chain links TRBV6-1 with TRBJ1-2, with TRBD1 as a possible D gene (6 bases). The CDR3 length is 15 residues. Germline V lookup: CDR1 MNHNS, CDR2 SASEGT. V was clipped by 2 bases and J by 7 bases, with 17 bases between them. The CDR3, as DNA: TGTGCCAGCAGTGAAACGATGGGGGGCGCATTTGGCTACACCTTC. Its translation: CASSETMGGAFGYTF.

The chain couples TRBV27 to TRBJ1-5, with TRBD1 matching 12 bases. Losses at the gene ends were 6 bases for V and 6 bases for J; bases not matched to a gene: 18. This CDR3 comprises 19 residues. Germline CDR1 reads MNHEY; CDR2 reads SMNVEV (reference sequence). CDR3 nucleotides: TGTGCCAGCAGCCTGTCGCCCACGGGACAGGGGGCCGGAAGTCAGCCCCAGCATTTT. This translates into CASSLSPTGQGAGSQPQHF.

CDR3 amino acids: CASSLVVGRASTDTQYF. CDR3 in DNA: TGCGCCAGCAGCTTGGTTGTCGGGAGGGCCAGCACAGATACGCAGTATTTT. The J gene is TRBJ2-3, the V gene TRBV5-1; TRBD2 matches 8 bases. With 0 bases clipped from V and 0 bases from J, the junction kept 6 bases outside the gene matches. CDR1 and CDR2 from the germline V gene are SGHRS and YFSETQ. The CDR3 spans 17 residues.

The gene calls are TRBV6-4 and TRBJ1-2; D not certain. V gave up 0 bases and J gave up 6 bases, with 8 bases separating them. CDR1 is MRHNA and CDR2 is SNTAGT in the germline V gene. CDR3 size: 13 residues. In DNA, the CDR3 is TGTGCCAGCAGTGACTCCTTTGGGGATGGCTACACCTTC. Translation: CASSDSFGDGYTF.

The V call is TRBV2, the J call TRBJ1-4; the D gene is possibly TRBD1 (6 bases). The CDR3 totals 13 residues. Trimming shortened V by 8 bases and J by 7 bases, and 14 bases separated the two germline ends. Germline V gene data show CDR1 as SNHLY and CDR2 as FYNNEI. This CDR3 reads CASARRGGEKLFF. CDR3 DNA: TGTGCCAGCGCGAGAAGAGGGGGTGAAAAACTGTTTTTT.

As DNA, the CDR3 is TGTGCCAGCAGACTACATGAGTTGGATCCTCGGTCCTATGGCTACACCTTC. This translates into CASRLHELDPRSYGYTF. The chain uses TRBV6-4 and TRBJ1-2; D gene uncertain. Trimming shortened V by 6 bases and J by 4 bases, and 24 bases separated the two germline ends. The germline gives CDR1 MRHNA, CDR2 SNTAGT. This CDR3 region has 17 residues.

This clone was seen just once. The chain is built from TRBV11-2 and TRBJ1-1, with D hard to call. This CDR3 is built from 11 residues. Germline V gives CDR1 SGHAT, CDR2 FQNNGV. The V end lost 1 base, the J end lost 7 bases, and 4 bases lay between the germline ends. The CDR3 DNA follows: TGTGCCAGCAGCTTAGTGAGTGAAGCTTTCTTT. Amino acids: CASSLVSEAFF.

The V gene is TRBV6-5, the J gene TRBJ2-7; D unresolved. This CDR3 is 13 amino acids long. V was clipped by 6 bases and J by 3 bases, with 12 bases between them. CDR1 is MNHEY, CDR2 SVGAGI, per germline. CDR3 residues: CASSRSADYEQYF. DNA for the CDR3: TGTGCCAGCAGCCGGTCTGCGGACTACGAGCAGTACTTC.